This T cell receptor (beta chain) comes out of a study of CD8 T cells in ankylosing spondylitis. In germline, CDR1 is SGHRS, CDR2 YFSETQ. The CDR3 runs 13 residues. The ends were cut back, 4 bases at V and 0 bases at J, with 6 bases in the middle. It was by quantitative 5'-RACE with molecular barcodes that TCR beta libraries were made. Each CDR3 protein is one row after TCRdb ran MiXCR on the 5' RACE reads. Seen here are about 160,000 distinct CDR3 sequences, approximately 20% observed once, and the top ten hold over 7%. General study results and limits: Relatively rare in peripheral blood, disease-linked clones were also CD8+. A motif in TCR beta, a set of eight or nine highly homologous variants, appeared characteristic of ankylosing spondylitis blood.

This clonotype appeared many times. Its antigen is as yet unknown. Specimen: blood, either unsorted or a sorted T cell fraction (not recorded which). This chain connects TRBV5-1 to TRBJ2-3; maybe TRBD1 (5 bases). The receptor was isolated from a male donor with ankylosing spondylitis or in good health (not recorded which). The CDR3 nucleotides are TGCGCCAGCAGCCGACAGAGCACAGATACGCAGTATTTT. Amino acids: CASSRQSTDTQYF. The whole variable domain, filled in from reference TRBV5-1 and TRBJ2-3, reads KAGVTQTPRYLIKTRGQQVTLSCSPISGHRSVSWYQQTPGQGLQFLFEYFSETQRNKGNFPGRFSGRQFSNSRSEMNVSTLELGDSALYLCASSRQSTDTQYFGPGTRLTVL.